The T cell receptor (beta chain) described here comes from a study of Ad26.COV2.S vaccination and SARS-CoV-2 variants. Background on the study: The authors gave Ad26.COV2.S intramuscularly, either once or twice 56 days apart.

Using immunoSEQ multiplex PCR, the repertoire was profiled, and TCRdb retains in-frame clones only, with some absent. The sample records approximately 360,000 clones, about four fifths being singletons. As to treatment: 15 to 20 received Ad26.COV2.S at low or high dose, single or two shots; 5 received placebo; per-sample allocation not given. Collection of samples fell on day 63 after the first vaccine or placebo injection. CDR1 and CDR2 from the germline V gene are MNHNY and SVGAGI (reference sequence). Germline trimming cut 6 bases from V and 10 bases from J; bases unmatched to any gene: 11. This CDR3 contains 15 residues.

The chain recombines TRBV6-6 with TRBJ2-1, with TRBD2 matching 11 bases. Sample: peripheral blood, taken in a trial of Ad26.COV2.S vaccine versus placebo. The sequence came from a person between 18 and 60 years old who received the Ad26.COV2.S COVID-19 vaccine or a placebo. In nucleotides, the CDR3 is TGTGCCAGCAGGGTACTAGCGGGAGAACGGGGGGAGCAGTTCTTC. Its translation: CASRVLAGERGEQFF.